This is a list of T cell receptor beta chains from one sample in a study of brain T cells in children with intractable seizures. Method: immunoSEQ multiplex PCR; TCRdb's copy keeps in-frame clones and lacks some. The repertoire holds about 80,000 clones, with 90% to 95% as singletons. The sample here was peripheral blood, taken at surgery. These receptors came from a girl aged 2 to 10 with Rasmussen encephalitis and intractable seizures. Each CDR3 is given with its conserved first and last residue. A D gene is named only where the DNA matches it firmly. Clone size is not always given. Where it is, it says once, few, many or a class for expanded clones.

TRBJ2-1	TRBV5-6	-	TRBD1	CASNRDRVNNEQFF	TGTGCCAGCAACCGGGACAGGGTAAACAATGAGCAGTTCTTC
TRBJ1-3	TRBV11-3	-	-	CASSLAGGAGNTIYF	TGTGCCAGCAGCTTAGCCGGGGGAGCCGGAAACACCATATATTTT
TRBJ2-3	TRBV2	-	-	CASSDRRVTDTQYF	TGTGCCAGCAGTGACAGGCGGGTCACAGATACGCAGTATTTT
TRBJ2-1	TRBV5-4	-	-	CASSLFAGSNEQFF	TGTGCCAGCAGCTTGTTCGCAGGGAGCAATGAGCAGTTCTTC
TRBJ2-2	TRBV5-1	-	TRBD2	CASSLVGGGTGELFF	TGCGCCAGCAGCTTGGTCGGCGGGGGCACCGGGGAGCTGTTTTTT
TRBJ1-2	TRBV30	-	-	CAWSVTGYGYTF	TGTGCCTGGAGTGTTACAGGCTATGGCTACACCTTC
TRBJ1-6	TRBV2	-	-	CASSPRAGGALGNSPLHF	TGTGCCAGCAGTCCCCGGGCGGGGGGGGCGTTAGGGAATTCACCCCTCCACTTT
TRBJ1-1	TRBV5-8	-	-	CASSLATEAFF	TGTGCCAGCAGCTTGGCAACTGAAGCTTTCTTT
TRBJ1-3	TRBV4-2	-	TRBD1	CASSHGGQGGLSTGNTIYF	TGTGCCAGCAGCCACGGTGGACAGGGGGGACTTTCCACTGGAAACACCATATATTTT
TRBJ2-3	TRBV5-4	-	TRBD2	CASSLGLAGTSTDTQYF	TGTGCCAGCAGCTTGGGACTAGCGGGGACTAGCACAGATACGCAGTATTTT
TRBJ1-2	TRBV5-4	-	-	CASSSRQANGYTF	TGTGCCAGCAGCTCACGACAGGCCAATGGCTACACCTTC
TRBJ2-7	TRBV2	-	-	CASMSTGSSYEQYF	TGTGCCAGCATGTCAACAGGGAGCTCCTACGAGCAGTACTTC
TRBJ1-1	TRBV14	-	-	CASSQGVDTEAFF	TGTGCCAGCAGCCAAGGGGTTGACACTGAAGCTTTCTTT
TRBJ1-4	TRBV28	-	TRBD1	CASRRGREKLFF	TGTGCCAGCAGAAGGGGGCGCGAAAAACTGTTTTTT
TRBJ2-7	TRBV5-1	few	-	CASSTEYYEQYF	TGCGCCAGTTCGACTGAATACTACGAGCAGTACTTC
TRBJ2-7	TRBV11-2	medium-sized	-	CASSLGFGETYEQYF	TGTGCCAGCAGCTTAGGGTTCGGAGAGACCTACGAGCAGTACTTC
TRBJ2-6	TRBV12-5	-	-	CASGLITGTGANVLTF	TGTGCTAGTGGTTTAATTACAGGGACTGGGGCCAACGTCCTGACTTTC
TRBJ2-7	TRBV3-1/TRBV3-2	-	-	CASSQVGDSTYEQYF	TGTGCCAGCAGCCAAGTGGGCGACAGCACCTACGAGCAGTACTTC
TRBJ2-7	TRBV7-9	-	-	CASSVASWNHEQYF	TGTGCCAGCAGCGTAGCATCATGGAACCACGAGCAGTACTTC
TRBJ1-6	TRBV28	-	-	CASSLPVRSYNSPLHF	TGTGCCAGCAGCTTGCCCGTAAGATCCTATAATTCACCCCTCCACTTT
TRBJ2-1	TRBV30	-	-	CAWSLGQGSRGQFF	TGTGCCTGGAGTTTGGGGCAGGGGTCCCGGGGGCAGTTCTTC
TRBJ1-2	TRBV28	-	-	CASSPTEIYGYTF	TGTGCCAGCAGCCCTACCGAGATCTATGGCTACACCTTC
TRBJ1-1	TRBV28	-	-	CASSLALNTEAFF	TGTGCCAGCAGTTTAGCTTTGAACACTGAAGCTTTCTTT
TRBJ2-5	TRBV5-5	-	-	CASSLKPRETQYF	TGTGCCAGCAGCTTGAAACCCCGAGAGACCCAGTACTTC
TRBJ1-2	TRBV29-1	-	-	CSVTPSEGHYGYTF	TGCAGCGTGACACCTTCAGAGGGTCACTATGGCTACACCTTC
TRBJ1-2	TRBV5-1	-	-	CASSPPQGSNYGYTF	TGCGCCAGCAGCCCCCCACAGGGTTCTAACTATGGCTACACCTTC
TRBJ1-3	TRBV9	-	-	CASSVIPGNTIYF	TGTGCCAGCAGCGTAATTCCTGGAAACACCATATATTTT
TRBJ1-1	TRBV7-2	-	-	CASGLQGDTEAFF	TGTGCCAGCGGGCTACAGGGAGACACTGAAGCTTTCTTT
TRBJ2-1	TRBV7-3	-	TRBD2	CASSSQRGGYNEQFF	TGTGCCAGCAGCTCCCAGCGGGGGGGCTACAATGAGCAGTTCTTC
TRBJ2-7	TRBV28	-	-	CAVSYSYEQYF	TGTGCCGTGAGTTACTCCTACGAGCAGTACTTC
TRBJ2-1	TRBV4-1	-	-	CASSQVGYNEQFF	TGCGCCAGCAGCCAAGTGGGGTACAATGAGCAGTTCTTC
TRBJ2-5	TRBV6-6	-	-	CASRRTFGETQYF	TGTGCCAGCAGACGCACCTTTGGGGAGACCCAGTACTTC
TRBJ2-3	TRBV28	-	TRBD1	CASSFLIPGQGVTDTQYF	TGTGCCAGCAGTTTCCTTATTCCGGGACAGGGGGTAACAGATACGCAGTATTTT
TRBJ1-1	TRBV19	-	-	CASNTNTGRLTEAFF	TGTGCCAGTAACACGAATACAGGGAGATTGACTGAAGCTTTCTTT
TRBJ2-7	TRBV19	-	TRBD2	CASSPGLAGEDEQYF	TGTGCCAGTAGTCCGGGACTAGCGGGAGAAGACGAGCAGTACTTC
TRBJ2-3	TRBV7-3	-	-	CASSLIGADTQYF	TGTGCCAGCAGCTTAATCGGGGCAGATACGCAGTATTTT
TRBJ1-2	TRBV7-9	-	-	CASSSPGPHYGYTF	TGTGCCAGCAGCTCCCCCGGGCCACACTATGGCTACACCTTC
TRBJ2-3	TRBV2	-	-	CASNGPTDTQYF	TGTGCCAGCAACGGACCCACAGATACGCAGTATTTT
TRBJ1-1	TRBV27	-	-	CASSLEGVTEAFF	TGTGCCAGCAGTTTGGAAGGGGTAACTGAAGCTTTCTTT
TRBJ2-1	TRBV10-3	-	TRBD1	CAISDTGGSYNEQFF	TGTGCCATCAGTGATACAGGGGGCTCTTACAATGAGCAGTTCTTC
TRBJ2-2	TRBV4-1	-	TRBD1	CASSQRGQGGTGELFF	TGCGCCAGCAGCCAAAGGGGACAGGGGGGGACCGGGGAGCTGTTTTTT
TRBJ1-1	TRBV30	-	-	CAWSGGGF	TGTGCCTGGAGTGGTGGCGGATTT
TRBJ2-7	TRBV7-9	-	-	CASSVSSYEQYF	TGTGCCAGCAGCGTCTCCTCCTACGAGCAGTACTTC
TRBJ2-5	TRBV7-2	-	TRBD2	CASSLVGGGNQETQYF	TGTGCCAGCAGCTTAGTTGGGGGGGGGAACCAAGAGACCCAGTACTTC
TRBJ2-5	TRBV12-5	once	TRBD1	CASGGDRSSRTQYF	TGTGCTAGTGGGGGGGACAGGTCGAGTCGGACCCAGTACTTC
TRBJ1-4	TRBV19	-	-	CASSIFGLNEKLFF	TGTGCCAGTAGTATTTTCGGGCTTAATGAAAAACTGTTTTTT
TRBJ1-1	TRBV30	-	-	CAWSQSGRVNTEAFF	TGTGCCTGGAGTCAAAGCGGGCGCGTGAACACTGAAGCTTTCTTT